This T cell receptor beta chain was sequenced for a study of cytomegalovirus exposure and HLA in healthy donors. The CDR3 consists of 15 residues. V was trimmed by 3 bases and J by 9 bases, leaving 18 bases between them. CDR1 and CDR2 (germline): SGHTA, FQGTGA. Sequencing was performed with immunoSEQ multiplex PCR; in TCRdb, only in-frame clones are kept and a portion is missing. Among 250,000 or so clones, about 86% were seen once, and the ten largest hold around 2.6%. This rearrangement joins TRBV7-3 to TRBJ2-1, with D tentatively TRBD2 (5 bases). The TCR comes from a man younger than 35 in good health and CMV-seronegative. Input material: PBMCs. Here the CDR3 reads CASSLNPQSGSEQFF. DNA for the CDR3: TGTGCCAGCAGCTTGAACCCACAAAGCGGCAGTGAGCAGTTCTTC.